This T cell receptor (beta chain) stems from a study of shared clonotypes between healthy human individuals. Per sorted-subset replicate PCR, input was approximately 180 ng DNA, representing around 30,000 T cell genomes. Clones were sequenced by immunoSEQ multiplex PCR, and TCRdb holds only the in-frame ones, with some missing. The sample holds approximately 2.4 million clones, approximately 94% seen once. CDR3 length: 13 residues. Germline-derived CDR1 and CDR2 are SGHRS and YFSETQ. The V gene end was trimmed by 2 bases and the J gene end by 9 bases; junction bases not matched to a gene: 2. Study findings and constraints: Investigators expected sequencing depth to affect clonotype sharing among donors.

In regard to this clone: The target antigen is unknown.

The J gene is TRBJ1-6, the V gene TRBV5-1; 7 bases match TRBD1. Sequenced sample: naive CD4+ T cells sorted from blood. Subset specified: CD45RA+ positively selected. This TCR came from a man aged 18 to 35 in good health. CDR3 region: CASSLQGISPLHF. In nucleotides, the CDR3 is TGCGCCAGCAGCTTACAGGGGATTTCACCCCTCCACTTT.